The T cell receptor (beta chain) described here comes from a study of blood T cell repertoires in COVID-19. Background on the study: T cells, B-cell-depleted T cells, or PBMCs supplied cDNA or gDNA.

Repertoires were generated with immunoSEQ multiplex PCR, while TCRdb's copy carries only in-frame clones and drops some. Of 250,000 to 350,000 clones in the sample, roughly nine tenths were seen once. The origin of this receptor is a man between 18 and 35 years old with active or convalescent COVID-19. The sequencing sample was made of peripheral blood.

CDR3 nucleotides: TGCGCCAGCAGCTTGGTTCAGGGAACCCCTGGAAACACCATATATTTT. It encodes CASSLVQGTPGNTIYF. This chain uses TRBV5-1 with TRBJ1-3; weak D call: TRBD1 (5 bases). Trimming stripped 0 bases from V and 2 bases from J, with 12 bases between. The CDR3 runs to 16 residues. Germline V gene data show CDR1 as SGHRS and CDR2 as YFSETQ.